This passage covers 21 T cell receptor beta chains from one sample sequenced in a study of blood T cell repertoires in COVID-19. Clones were sequenced by immunoSEQ multiplex PCR, and TCRdb holds only the in-frame ones, with some missing. This repertoire shows around 74,000 clones, 70% to 90% found once; its top ten account for 4.6%. Sample: peripheral blood. The receptor source for this set is a man in his fifties or sixties with active COVID-19.

This clone showed up just once. J is TRBJ2-7 and V is TRBV30; D unclear. The germline V gene has CDR1 GTSNPN and CDR2 SVGIG (reference sequence). V gave up 2 bases and J gave up 7 bases, with 9 bases separating them. The CDR3 spans 11 residues. CDR3 in DNA: TGTGCCTGGAGTCCCGGCGGTGAGCAGTACTTC. As protein: CAWSPGGEQYF.

The genes are TRBV3-1 (or the pseudogene TRBV3-2) and TRBJ1-1, with D unclear. Per the germline V gene, CDR1 is LGHDT and CDR2 is YNNKEL (reference sequence). The CDR3 has 17 residues. V was trimmed by 2 bases and J by 1 base, leaving 17 bases between them. CDR3 sequence reads: CASSQYNGLGSNTEAFF. Here the CDR3 DNA reads TGTGCCAGCAGCCAATACAACGGACTGGGGTCGAACACTGAAGCTTTCTTT.

The gene calls are TRBV2 and TRBJ1-2; weak D call: TRBD1 (6 bases). With 9 bases removed from V and 8 bases from J, the gap between germline ends came to 19 bases. Germline V gene data show CDR1 as SNHLY and CDR2 as FYNNEI. This CDR3 is 13 amino acids long. CDR3 bases: TGTGCCAGTGAGGGGGTAGGCAGGGGAGGCTACACCTTC. As protein: CASEGVGRGGYTF.

This clone was seen just once. The V and J genes are TRBV7-2 and TRBJ2-2; D unclear. The V and J ends lost 1 base and 4 bases respectively, with 7 bases between them. Germline CDR1 and CDR2: SGHTA and FQGNSA. The CDR3 consists of 14 residues. The CDR3 nucleotides read TGTGCCAGCAGCTTAGAAACGCGCACCGGGGAGCTGTTTTTT. Translated: CASSLETRTGELFF. The whole variable domain, remainder taken from reference TRBV7-2 and TRBJ2-2, is GAGVSQSPSNKVTEKGKDVELRCDPISGHTALYWYRQSLGQGLEFLIYFQGNSAPDKSGLPSDRFSAERTGGSVSTLTIQRTQQEDSAVYLCASSLETRTGELFFGEGSRLTVL.

The chain is built from TRBV10-3 and TRBJ1-2, with TRBD1 matching over 7 bases. Germline lookup yields CDR1 ENHRY and CDR2 SYGVKD. After removal of 9 bases from V and 3 bases from J, the junction contained 7 bases not matched to a gene. There are 13 residues in the CDR3. The CDR3: CAIHDGTDYGYTF. The CDR3 nucleotides read TGTGCCATTCACGACGGGACAGACTATGGCTACACCTTC.

The rearrangement uses TRBV11-2 and TRBJ1-3; unclear D gene. V lost 6 bases and J 3 bases, leaving 21 bases between the germline ends. Per the germline V gene, CDR1 is SGHAT and CDR2 is FQNNGV. The CDR3 contains 17 residues. CDR3 region: CASSFTSGRSLGNTIYF. The DNA of the CDR3 is TGTGCCAGCAGTTTTACCTCTGGCAGAAGTCTTGGAAACACCATATATTTT.

The chain uses TRBV6-5 and TRBJ1-2; possible D gene TRBD1, 6 bases. Deletions cut 6 bases from V and 5 bases from J, with 19 bases between. Germline lookup yields CDR1 MNHEY and CDR2 SVGAGI. The CDR3 runs 15 residues. CDR3 in amino acids: CASRKSGASFYGYTF. The CDR3 DNA is TGTGCCAGCAGAAAATCAGGGGCTTCATTTTATGGCTACACCTTC.

The CDR3 DNA sequence: TGTGCCAGCAGCCCTCGGACAGGGGGATCTAATTCACCCCTCCACTTT. This codes for CASSPRTGGSNSPLHF. The J gene is TRBJ1-6, the V gene TRBV9, with TRBD1 matching over 10 bases. This CDR3 region has 16 residues. With 4 bases clipped from V and 6 bases from J, the junction kept 7 bases outside the gene matches. Germline values: CDR1 SGDLS, CDR2 YYNGEE.

The chain uses TRBV5-5 and TRBJ1-2; possible D gene TRBD1, 5 bases. V lost 4 bases, J lost 6 bases, and 16 bases lay in between. This CDR3 is 14 amino acids long. From germline, CDR1 is SGHKS and CDR2 YYEKEE (reference sequence). The CDR3 DNA is TGTGCCAGCAGCGGTGGGGTAGGGGTGAATGGCTACACCTTC. It is translated as CASSGGVGVNGYTF.

This clone was counted only a few times. This chain joins TRBV5-1 and TRBJ1-2; D is undetermined. Per the germline V gene, CDR1 is SGHRS and CDR2 is YFSETQ. The CDR3 spans 12 residues. V was pared by 2 bases and J by 7 bases, with 9 bases between. Here the CDR3 DNA reads TGCGCCAGCAGCTTAGGTCGGGGTGGCTACACCTTC. This sequence encodes CASSLGRGGYTF.

This chain links TRBV5-6 with TRBJ2-7, with D perhaps TRBD2 (5 bases). V lost 2 bases and J lost 2, with 14 bases in between. This CDR3 is built from 15 residues. Germline CDR1 is SGHDT and CDR2 is YYEEEE. CDR3 sequence reads: CASSFVVGDTYEQYF. CDR3 nucleotides: TGTGCCAGCAGCTTCGTCGTCGGGGATACCTACGAGCAGTACTTC.

V is TRBV24-1 and J is TRBJ1-5; a weak D match, TRBD1 (5 bases). Germline values: CDR1 KGHDR, CDR2 SFDVKD. V lost 6 bases to trimming and J lost 5 bases, with 19 bases between them. The CDR3 totals 16 residues. The CDR3 reads CATSSGVPLGDQPQHF. The CDR3 coding sequence is TGTGCCACCAGTTCGGGGGTGCCGCTCGGAGATCAGCCCCAGCATTTT.

This clone was seen a single time. The chain couples TRBV12-3 or TRBV12-4 to TRBJ2-3, with D unresolved. The CDR3 runs to 12 residues. V gave up 4 bases and J gave up 2 bases, with 4 bases separating them. The CDR3 spells CASSSNTDTQYF. The CDR3 coding sequence is TGTGCCAGCAGTTCTAACACAGATACGCAGTATTTT.

This clone occurred once. The V gene is TRBV15, the J gene TRBJ2-5; 8 bases are shared with TRBD1. The germline V gene encodes CDR1 LNHNV and CDR2 YYDKDF (reference sequence). The CDR3 runs 15 residues. The trim removed 2 bases at V and 1 base at J, leaving 3 bases unmatched. The CDR3 reads CATSRHRGAQETQYF. The CDR3 DNA follows: TGTGCCACCAGCAGACACAGGGGGGCCCAAGAGACCCAGTACTTC.

This rearrangement joins TRBV5-1 to TRBJ1-1, with D hard to call. CDR1 and CDR2 (germline): SGHRS, YFSETQ. This CDR3 is built from 9 residues. The CDR3: CAGRDEAFF. Written as DNA, the CDR3 is TGCGCTGGCCGGGATGAAGCTTTCTTT. Full variable domain (rest looked up from reference TRBV5-1 and TRBJ1-1): KAGVTQTPRYLIKTRGQQVTLSCSPISGHRSVSWYQQTPGQGLQFLFEYFSETQRNKGNFPGRFSGRQFSNSRSEMNVSTLELGDSALYLCAGRDEAFFGQGTRLTVV.

This chain connects TRBV9 to TRBJ2-2; possibly TRBD2 for D (9 bases). Trimming stripped 0 bases from V and 1 base from J, with 16 bases between. The V gene's germline CDR1 is SGDLS and CDR2 YYNGEE. CDR3 length: 18 amino acids. This CDR3 is CASSVGAGGQVNTGELFF. In DNA form, the CDR3 reads TGTGCCAGCAGCGTAGGAGCGGGGGGACAGGTGAACACCGGGGAGCTGTTTTTT.

The chain employs TRBV18 and TRBJ2-5; D gene unclear. The CDR3 length is 14 residues. Germline V gene sequence: CDR1 KGHSH, CDR2 LQKENI. Trimming removed 3 bases at V and 3 bases at J, with 11 bases between. The CDR3 reads CASSPSAVKETQYF. The CDR3 coding sequence is TGTGCCAGCTCACCTTCCGCGGTTAAAGAGACCCAGTACTTC. The whole variable domain, filled in from reference TRBV18 and TRBJ2-5, reads NAGVMQNPRHLVRRRGQEARLRCSPMKGHSHVYWYRQLPEEGLKFMVYLQKENIIDESGMPKERFSAEFPKEGPSILRIQQVVRGDSAAYFCASSPSAVKETQYFGPGTRLLVL.

The rearrangement links TRBV7-2 to TRBJ2-2, with D perhaps TRBD2 (5 bases). Per the germline V gene, CDR1 is SGHTA and CDR2 is FQGNSA. This CDR3 has 15 residues. V dropped 1 base and J dropped 3 bases, with 9 bases sitting between them. In DNA form, the CDR3 reads TGTGCCAGCAGCTTAGGCGGGCGGGACACCGGGGAGCTGTTTTTT. This gives the protein CASSLGGRDTGELFF.

The chain employs TRBV27 and TRBJ1-1; TRBD1 matches 8 bases. V gave up 6 bases and J gave up 1 base; unmatched junction bases: 4. The germline gives CDR1 MNHEY, CDR2 SMNVEV (reference sequence). The length of the CDR3 is 14 residues. The CDR3 loop is CASRIQGGNTEAFF. CDR3 DNA sequence: TGTGCCAGCAGAATACAGGGGGGGAACACTGAAGCTTTCTTT.

The chain joins TRBV7-2 to TRBJ1-5; the D gene is possibly TRBD1 (5 bases). Germline V CDR1 and CDR2: SGHTA, FQGNSA. The germline V and J ends were trimmed by 1 base and 5 bases, with 9 bases remaining between them. This CDR3 has 14 amino acids. CDR3 region: CASSLGDSYQPQHF. The CDR3 nucleotides read TGTGCCAGCAGCTTAGGAGACAGCTATCAGCCCCAGCATTTT.

V gene TRBV4-3 combines with J gene TRBJ2-7, with 8 bases aligning to TRBD2. The CDR3 has 13 residues. Germline V gene lookup returns CDR1 LGHNA and CDR2 YSLEER. The V gene end was trimmed by 4 bases and the J gene end by 7 bases; junction bases not matched to a gene: 6. The CDR3 nucleotides are TGCGCCAGCAGCCCGACGGGGGGGCGGGAGCAGTACTTC. Its translation: CASSPTGGREQYF.